This T cell receptor (beta chain) was profiled in a study of T cells after yellow fever vaccination. The table lists this clonotype with a few counts. This CDR3 spans 14 amino acids. With V trimmed by 6 bases and J by 5 bases, 8 bases remained unmatched. Germline lookup yields CDR1 SNHLY and CDR2 FYNNEI. In TCRdb, the 5' RACE reads were re-called with MiXCR into one record per CDR3 protein. The profile shows some 350,000 distinct CDR3 sequences, roughly 6.2% of them singletons. The receptor was derived from a man aged 25 to 40 who received the YFV17D yellow fever vaccine. Specimen: PBMCs, collected 5 days after the yellow fever booster vaccination. The J gene is TRBJ2-5, the V gene TRBV2; TRBD1 matches at 8 bases. CDR3 loop: CASRQGANSETQYF. For the CDR3, the DNA is TGTGCCAGCAGGCAGGGGGCGAATTCGGAGACCCAGTACTTC.